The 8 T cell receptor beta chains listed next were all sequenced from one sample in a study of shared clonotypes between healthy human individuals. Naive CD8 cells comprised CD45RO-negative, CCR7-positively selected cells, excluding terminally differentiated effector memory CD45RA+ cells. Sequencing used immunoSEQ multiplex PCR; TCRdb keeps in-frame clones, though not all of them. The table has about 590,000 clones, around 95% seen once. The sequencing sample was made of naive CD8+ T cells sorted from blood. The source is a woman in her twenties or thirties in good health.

In DNA, the CDR3 is TGTGCCAGTAGTAGGGGATGGGAGCAGTACTTC. Its translation: CASSRGWEQYF. The J gene is TRBJ2-5, the V gene TRBV19; D might be TRBD2 (5 bases). Germline-derived CDR1 and CDR2 are LNHDA and SQIVND (reference sequence). CDR3 length equals 11 residues. Trimming shortened V by 4 bases and J by 11 bases, and 11 bases separated the two germline ends. The full variable domain, its missing parts supplied by reference TRBV19 and TRBJ2-5, is DGGITQSPKYLFRKEGQNVTLSCEQNLNHDAMYWYRQDPGQGLRLIYYSQIVNDFQKGDIAEGYSVSREKKESFPLTVTSAQKNPTAFYLCASSRGWEQYFGPGTRLLVL.

The CDR3 region is CASSQISGSRETQYF. The CDR3 coding sequence is TGCGCCAGCAGCCAAATTAGCGGGAGTCGTGAGACCCAGTACTTC. This chain connects TRBV4-1 to TRBJ2-5; 9 bases line up with TRBD2. In germline, CDR1 is MGHRA, CDR2 YSYEKL. Germline trimming cut 2 bases from V and 5 bases from J; bases unmatched to any gene: 6. This CDR3 contains 15 residues.

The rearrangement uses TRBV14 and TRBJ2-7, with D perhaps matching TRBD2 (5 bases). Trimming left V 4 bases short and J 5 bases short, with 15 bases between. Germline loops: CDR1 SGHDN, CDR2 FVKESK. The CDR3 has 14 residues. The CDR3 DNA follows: TGTGCCAGCAGCCGAGTACCCGGACTCCACGAGCAGTACTTC. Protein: CASSRVPGLHEQYF.

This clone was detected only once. The CDR3 nucleotides read TGCGCCAGCAGCCCTCACGACAGCACCTACGAGCAGTACTTC. Translated, it gives CASSPHDSTYEQYF. The rearrangement uses TRBV5-1 and TRBJ2-7, with D possibly TRBD1 on 5 matching bases. Germline V gene sequence: CDR1 SGHRS, CDR2 YFSETQ. Deletions cut 4 bases from V and 2 bases from J, with 13 bases between. The CDR3 covers 14 residues.

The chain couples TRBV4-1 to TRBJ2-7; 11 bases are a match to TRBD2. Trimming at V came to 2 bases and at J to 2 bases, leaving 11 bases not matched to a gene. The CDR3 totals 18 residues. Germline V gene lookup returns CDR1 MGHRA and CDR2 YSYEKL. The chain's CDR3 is CASSQLGYLAGGAYEQYF. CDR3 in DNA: TGCGCCAGCAGCCAACTCGGCTACTTAGCGGGGGGGGCCTACGAGCAGTACTTC.

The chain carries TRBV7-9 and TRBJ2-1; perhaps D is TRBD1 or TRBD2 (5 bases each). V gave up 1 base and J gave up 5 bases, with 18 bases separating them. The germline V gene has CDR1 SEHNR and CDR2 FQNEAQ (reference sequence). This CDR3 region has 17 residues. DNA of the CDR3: TGTGCCAGCAGCTTAGGGAGAGAGGGAGTAGGGGACAATGAGCAGTTCTTC. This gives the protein CASSLGREGVGDNEQFF. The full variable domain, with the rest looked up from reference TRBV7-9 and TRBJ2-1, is DTGVSQNPRHKITKRGQNVTFRCDPISEHNRLYWYRQTLGQGPEFLTYFQNEAQLEKSRLLSDRFSAERPKGSFSTLEIQRTEQGDSAMYLCASSLGREGVGDNEQFFGPGTRLTVL.

In DNA form, the CDR3 reads TGTGCCAGCAGCCAGTATGCAGGGGGCCCCACAGATACGCAGTATTTT. Translating it yields CASSQYAGGPTDTQYF. The V and J genes are TRBV28 and TRBJ2-3, with TRBD1 matching 8 bases. Germline loops: CDR1 MDHEN, CDR2 SYDVKM. Unmatched junction bases numbered 10, after V lost 6 bases and J lost 2 bases. The CDR3 has 16 amino acids. Supplemented by reference TRBV28 and TRBJ2-3, the full variable domain reads DVKVTQSSRYLVKRTGEKVFLECVQDMDHENMFWYRQDPGLGLRLIYFSYDVKMKEKGDIPEGYSVSREKKERFSLILESASTNQTSMYLCASSQYAGGPTDTQYFGPGTRLTVL.

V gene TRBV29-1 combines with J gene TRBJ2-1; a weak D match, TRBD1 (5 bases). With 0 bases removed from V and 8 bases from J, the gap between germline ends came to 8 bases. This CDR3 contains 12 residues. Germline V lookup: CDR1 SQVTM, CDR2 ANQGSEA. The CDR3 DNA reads TGCAGCGTTGAAGACAGGGTGGATGAGCAGTTCTTC. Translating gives CSVEDRVDEQFF.